This TCR beta chain was captured by sequencing in a study of T-cell reconstitution after alpha-beta-depleted transplantation in children (dated by TCRdb to the mid-2010s). At the level of the whole study: Using TCR repertoire profiling, the study followed T-cell immune reconstitution in a quantitative way in children after TCRalphabeta/CD19-depleted allogeneic hematopoietic cell transplantation.

Library generation was performed with PCR. TCRdb lists the instrument as Illumina HiSeq 2500. Molecular barcoding was employed in the preparation of TCR libraries, with unique molecular identifiers being used to normalize TCRbeta repertoire quantification. The public reads were reprocessed in TCRdb via fastp at Q25 and MiXCR, keeping in-frame beta chains. Identical CDR3 proteins give one entry, which carries the most common genes and DNA. The sample has 400,000 to 500,000 distinct CDR3 sequences on record, 9.5% to 13% of them singletons. The top ten clonotypes cover about 5% of the sample. This clonotype was counted between two and nine times. This receptor's antigen is unknown. Nothing much larger sits one base from this clone, and base qualities are not available. The V end gives up 5 bases and the J end 5 bases, leaving 8 bases in the junction not matched to a gene. From its cysteine to its phenylalanine, the CDR3 spans 14 amino acids. Of all the DNA, just the CDR3 is kept, 42 bases in frame from base 1. The germline V gene (reference sequence) specifies SEHNR as CDR1 and FQNEAQ as CDR2.

The chain joins TRBV7-9 to TRBJ1-2; 7 central nucleotides agree with TRBD1. This specimen consisted of PBMCs from the stem cell graft donor, obtained from the stem cell graft. The origin of this receptor is a human donor who donated a stem cell graft to a child with acute myeloid leukemia. CDR3 sequence: CASSPRQGLYGYTF. In nucleotide form, the sequence is TGTGCCAGCAGCCCTAGACAGGGTTTGTATGGCTACACCTTC.